The following is a T cell receptor (beta chain) sequence with its context. As processed by the authors: Estimated nucleated cell counts came from reference gene primer amplification. Clones were read by immunoSEQ multiplex PCR, and TCRdb kept only the in-frame ones, dropping some. From that table come the V and J calls and clone size; the DNA was used to work out D and trimming. This sample has about 350,000 clones, with about nine tenths found just once. This entry comes from a study of blood T cell repertoires in COVID-19. Background on the study: Sources were T cells, B-cell-depleted T cells, or PBMCs; the material itself was cDNA or gDNA.

The length of the CDR3 is 14 residues. Germline CDR1 and CDR2: MDHEN and SYDVKM. Trimming took off 7 bases at V and 2 bases at J, with 14 bases between the two ends. Recruitment covered roughly 24 US areas and drew participants whose ages spanned roughly 18 to 95 years. The study assigned cohorts using participant-reported clinical history. The V gene is TRBV28, the J gene TRBJ1-2, with D possibly TRBD1 on 5 matching bases. The TCR was taken from a woman aged 25 to 39 who had been exposed to COVID-19. Sequenced sample: PBMCs or T cells enriched from blood (not recorded which). CDR3 sequence reads: CASTVQQGNYGYTF. For the CDR3, the DNA is TGTGCCAGCACCGTGCAGCAGGGAAACTATGGCTACACCTTC.